These T cell receptor beta chains were read from a single sample in a study of tumour-infiltrating T cells in Burkitt lymphoma. Sequencing was performed with immunoSEQ multiplex PCR; in TCRdb, only in-frame clones are kept and a portion is missing. Of 13,000 to 15,000 clones listed, roughly 77% are singletons. What was sequenced was tumor tissue. Receptor source: a human donor with diffuse large B-cell lymphoma. Each CDR3 is given with its conserved first and last residue. A D gene is named only where the DNA matches it firmly. Size is stated for part of the rows, as once, few or many counts, or as a class when the clone is expanded.

V gene,J gene,clone size,D gene,CDR3 DNA,CDR3 protein
TRBV9,TRBJ1-2,medium-sized,TRBD1,TGTGCCAGCAGGGCACGGACAGGGAACTATGGCTACACCTTC,CASRARTGNYGYTF
TRBV27,TRBJ1-2,.,.,TGTGCCAGCAGTGAGGGCTTAAACTATGGCTACACCTTC,CASSEGLNYGYTF
TRBV27,TRBJ2-1,.,TRBD2,TGTGCCAGCATTCCGCGACTAGCGGGAGGAGGCAATGAGCAGTTCTTC,CASIPRLAGGGNEQFF
TRBV7-8,TRBJ1-1,.,.,TGTGCCAGCAGCCCTACGGACGGTACGAACACTGAAGCTTTCTTT,CASSPTDGTNTEAFF
TRBV6-5,TRBJ2-1,.,TRBD2,TGTGCCAGCAGTTCCCGGACTAGCGGTCTTTTTGAGCAGTTCTTC,CASSSRTSGLFEQFF
TRBV5-6,TRBJ1-1,.,.,TGTGCCAGCCAGGTTGCAGATGAAGCTTTCTTT,CASQVADEAFF
TRBV27,TRBJ2-1,few,.,TGTGCCAGCAGCCCGACGATCAGCGAGCAGTTCTTC,CASSPTISEQFF
TRBV19,TRBJ2-1,.,TRBD2,TGTGCCAGTAGTCTTAGCGGGGTCTCCTACAATGAGCAGTTCTTC,CASSLSGVSYNEQFF
TRBV5-4,TRBJ2-1,.,TRBD2,TGTGCCAGCAGCTCGACTAGCGGGCCTTACAATGAGCAGTTCTTC,CASSSTSGPYNEQFF
TRBV4-1,TRBJ2-7,.,TRBD2,TGCGCCAGCAGCCTCCGTTTGTTACTAGCGGGATTCGAGCAGTACTTC,CASSLRLLLAGFEQYF
TRBV9,TRBJ2-1,.,.,TGTGCCAGCAGCGCCCGGGACTTGCCTTACAATGAGCAGTTCTTC,CASSARDLPYNEQFF
TRBV4-1,TRBJ1-1,.,TRBD1,TGCGCCAGCAGCCAAGTCGGGACAGGGGGCAGTTGGAACACTGAAGCTTTCTTT,CASSQVGTGGSWNTEAFF
TRBV6-5,TRBJ2-2,few,.,TGTGCCAGCAGCCGGGCCGGGGAGCTGTTTTTT,CASSRAGELFF
TRBV5-1,TRBJ2-5,.,.,TGCGCCAGCAGCGCGGAGGGGGCAATAGGAGAGACCCAGTACTTC,CASSAEGAIGETQYF
TRBV5-1,TRBJ1-1,.,.,TGCGCCAGCAGCACAAGCCCGGTCGCTGAAGCTTTCTTT,CASSTSPVAEAFF
TRBV6-4,TRBJ2-1,.,TRBD2,TGTGCCAGCAGACTAGCGGGAGGATATGAGCAGTTCTTC,CASRLAGGYEQFF
TRBV6-6,TRBJ1-2,.,.,TGTGCCAGCACCCTCTTTACGGGGGAGGCGGACTATGGCTACACCTTC,CASTLFTGEADYGYTF
TRBV10-3,TRBJ1-1,.,.,TGTGCCATCAGTGAGTCGAAATTAGCTTTCTTT,CAISESKLAFF
TRBV25-1,TRBJ1-1,.,.,TGTGCCAGCAGTGATGGGCAGGCCCTTTTCGGGACTGAAGCTTTCTTT,CASSDGQALFGTEAFF
TRBV10-2,TRBJ2-2,.,TRBD2,TGCGCCAGCACCCCCCCTAGCGGGGGGAACACCGGGGAGCTGTTTTTT,CASTPPSGGNTGELFF
TRBV5-5,TRBJ1-1,.,.,TGTGCCAGCAGCTTGTACGGGGGGGGGACTGAAGCTTTCTTT,CASSLYGGGTEAFF
TRBV28,TRBJ1-1,.,.,TGTGCCAGCAGTTTAGCGATGAACACTGAAGCTTTCTTT,CASSLAMNTEAFF
TRBV6-5,TRBJ2-2,.,.,TGTGCCAGCAGGCCGTCGAACACCGGGGAGCTGTTTTTT,CASRPSNTGELFF
TRBV5-1,TRBJ1-1,.,TRBD1,TGCGCCAGCAGCCCTACCTTGGGACAGAGGAGCACTGAAGCTTTCTTT,CASSPTLGQRSTEAFF
TRBV5-1,TRBJ2-7,.,TRBD1,TGCGCCAGCAGCTTGACCGGGACAGGCTCCTACGAGCAGTACTTC,CASSLTGTGSYEQYF
TRBV6-5,TRBJ1-2,.,TRBD1,TGTGCCATAATCGACAGGGTCGGTGGCTACACCTTC,CAIIDRVGGYTF
TRBV7-6,TRBJ1-5,few,.,TGTGCCATCGGATCCGGGGCCAATCAGCCCCAGCATTTT,CAIGSGANQPQHF
TRBV5-1,TRBJ2-7,.,.,TGCGCCAGCAGCTTGAAGGGTCCCTACGAGCAGTACTTC,CASSLKGPYEQYF
TRBV7-9,TRBJ1-5,.,.,TGTGCCAGCAGCCAATGGGGGGTTGGTCAGCCCCAGCATTTT,CASSQWGVGQPQHF
TRBV7-9,TRBJ1-2,.,.,TGTGCCAGCAGCTTAAGGAACGGTCATGGCTACACCTTC,CASSLRNGHGYTF
TRBV19,TRBJ1-5,.,.,TGTGCCAGTAGCCTAGCCCTATCTCAGCCCCAGCATTTT,CASSLALSQPQHF
TRBV5-4,TRBJ2-5,few,.,TGTGCCAGCAGCTTATGGAGGCAAGAGACCCAGTACTTC,CASSLWRQETQYF
TRBV20-1,TRBJ1-2,medium-sized,.,TGCAGTGCTAGTTTTGGCTACACCTTC,CSASFGYTF
TRBV29-1,TRBJ2-6,once,.,TGCAGCGGAGGGGCTGGGGCCAACGTCCTGACTTTC,CSGGAGANVLTF
TRBV6-5,TRBJ2-1,.,TRBD1,TGTGCCAGCAGACGACAGGGAAATGAGCAGTTCTTC,CASRRQGNEQFF